The T cell receptor beta chain described here comes from a study of blood T cell repertoires in COVID-19. Looking at the study overall: T cells, B-cell-depleted T cells, or PBMCs provided the cDNA or gDNA that served as material.

Produced via immunoSEQ multiplex PCR; TCRdb's table is partial and in-frame only. The table records fewer than 300,000 clones, 70% to 85% of them present only once. Germline assignment: CDR1 SGHAT and CDR2 FQNNGV. J lost 3 bases, V lost 5 bases, and 7 bases had no gene match. The CDR3 loop spans 14 amino acids. The sequenced sample consisted of peripheral blood. This TCR came from a woman over 75 with acute or convalescent COVID-19. This sequence joins TRBV11-2 and TRBJ2-7; 7 bases are a match to TRBD2. The CDR3 protein is CASSAGVMGYEQYF. In DNA, the CDR3 is TGTGCCAGCAGCGCGGGAGTGATGGGCTACGAGCAGTACTTC.